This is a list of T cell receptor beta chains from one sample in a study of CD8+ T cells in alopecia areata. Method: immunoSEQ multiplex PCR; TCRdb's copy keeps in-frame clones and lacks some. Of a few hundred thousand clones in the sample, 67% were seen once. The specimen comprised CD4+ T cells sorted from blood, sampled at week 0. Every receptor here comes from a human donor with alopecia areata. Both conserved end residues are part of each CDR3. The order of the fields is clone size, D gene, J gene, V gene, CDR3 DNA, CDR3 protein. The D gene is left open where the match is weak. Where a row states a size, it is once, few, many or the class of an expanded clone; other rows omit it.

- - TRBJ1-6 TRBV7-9 TGTGCCAGCAGCCAGCTGACAAATTCACCCCTCCACTTT CASSQLTNSPLHF
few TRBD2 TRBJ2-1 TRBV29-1 TGCAGCGTTGAATCCCGACTAGCGGGAGCCTACAATGAGCAGTTCTTC CSVESRLAGAYNEQFF
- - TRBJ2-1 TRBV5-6 TGTGCCAGCAGCTTGGCCAGGAGGGGGGCCTACAATGAGCAGTTCTTC CASSLARRGAYNEQFF
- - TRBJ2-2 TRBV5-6 TGTGCCAGCAGCCAAGGGGTCGGGGAGCTGTTTTTT CASSQGVGELFF
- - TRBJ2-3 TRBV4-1 TGCGCCAGCAGCCAGGAGGTACACACAGATACGCAGTATTTT CASSQEVHTDTQYF
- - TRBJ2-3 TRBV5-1 TGCGCCAGCAGCTACAGCACAGATACGCAGTATTTT CASSYSTDTQYF
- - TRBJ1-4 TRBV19 TGTGCCAGTAGTCCGCACAGGGACGAAAAACTGTTTTTT CASSPHRDEKLFF
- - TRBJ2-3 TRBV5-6 TGTGCCAGCAGCTTGTTGGAGGGCACAGATACGCAGTATTTT CASSLLEGTDTQYF
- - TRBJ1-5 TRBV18 TGTGCCAGCTCACCGGCAACAGTGCCGACACCTAGCAATCAGCCCCAGCATTTT CASSPATVPTPSNQPQHF
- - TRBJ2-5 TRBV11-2 TGTGCCAGCAGCTCGACTAGACAGACCCAGTACTTC CASSSTRQTQYF
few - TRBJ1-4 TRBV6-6 TGTGCCAGCAGCGGACAGCCTGGTGAAAAACTGTTTTTT CASSGQPGEKLFF
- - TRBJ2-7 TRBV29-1 TGCAGCGTTGGGTCCAGCTACGAGCAGTACTTC CSVGSSYEQYF
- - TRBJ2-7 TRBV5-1 TGCGCCAGCAGCTTGTTCTCAGGCCCCATGGGAGAGCAGTACTTC CASSLFSGPMGEQYF
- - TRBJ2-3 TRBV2 TGTGCCAGCAGTGCCCTACAGGGAATGTGGGATACGCAGTATTTT CASSALQGMWDTQYF
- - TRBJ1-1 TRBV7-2 TGTGCCAGCAAGACGGACAGTGGGTACCCTGAAGCTTTCTTT CASKTDSGYPEAFF
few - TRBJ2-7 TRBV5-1 TGCGCCAGCAGCCTTGGCCTGGGAAGAAGCTCCTACGAGCAGTACTTC CASSLGLGRSSYEQYF
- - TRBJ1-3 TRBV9 TGTGCCAGCAGCAGGTCTGGAGACACCATATATTTT CASSRSGDTIYF
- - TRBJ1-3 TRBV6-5 TGTGCCAGCAGTCCTTGGGGAAACACCATATATTTT CASSPWGNTIYF
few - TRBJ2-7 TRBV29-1 TGCAGCGTTTACGTTGGTTCCCACGAGCAGTACTTC CSVYVGSHEQYF
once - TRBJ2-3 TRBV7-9 TGTGCCAGCAGCCTCGGTTCCGCGGGGAGGGATACGCAGTATTTT CASSLGSAGRDTQYF
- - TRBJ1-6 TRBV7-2 TGTGCCAGCAGCTTAGCGGGCAGGGGAAGGTCCAATTCACCCCTCCACTTT CASSLAGRGRSNSPLHF
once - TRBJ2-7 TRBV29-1 TGCAGCGCTAAGGACAGAGCCTACGAGCAGTACTTC CSAKDRAYEQYF
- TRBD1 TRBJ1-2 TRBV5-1 TGCGCCAGCAGCGGGGGACAGGCTGGCTACACCTTC CASSGGQAGYTF
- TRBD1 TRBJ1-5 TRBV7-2 TGTGCCAGCAGCTCGCAGGGGGGGGAAAATCAGCCCCAGCATTTT CASSSQGGENQPQHF
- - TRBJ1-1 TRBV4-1 TGCGCCAGCAGTACAACAGCGAACACTGAAGCTTTCTTT CASSTTANTEAFF
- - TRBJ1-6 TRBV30 TGTGCCTGGACCAGGAATTCACCCCTCCACTTT CAWTRNSPLHF
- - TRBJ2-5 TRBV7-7 TGTGCTAGCAGCTTAGGAAGCGTCCAAGAGACCCAGTACTTC CASSLGSVQETQYF
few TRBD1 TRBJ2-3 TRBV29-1 TGCAGCGCGACAGGGGCTCGATCAGATACGCAGTATTTT CSATGARSDTQYF
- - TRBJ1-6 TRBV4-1 TGCGCCGCCGGTTTGCCCCTCCACTTT CAAGLPLHF
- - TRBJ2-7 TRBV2 TGTGCCAGCAGGGGCGATTCCTACGAGCAGTACTTC CASRGDSYEQYF
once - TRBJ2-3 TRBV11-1 TGTGCCAGCAGCCAGGAGGAGGGCACAGATACGCAGTATTTT CASSQEEGTDTQYF
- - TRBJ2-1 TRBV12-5 TGTGCTAGTGGTTTGAGAGTCGACATAGCCAATGAGCAGTTCTTC CASGLRVDIANEQFF
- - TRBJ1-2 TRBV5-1 TGCGCCAGCAGACAGATTGACAGTCGCCCTCACTATGGCTACACCTTC CASRQIDSRPHYGYTF
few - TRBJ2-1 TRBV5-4 TGTGCCAGCAGCGCTCAATCAGACAGCCGGATGGGGGATGAGCAGTTCTTC CASSAQSDSRMGDEQFF
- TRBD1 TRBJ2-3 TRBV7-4 TGTGCCAGCAGCTTGGTGGACAGGGGAAGAGGGGATACGCAGTATTTT CASSLVDRGRGDTQYF
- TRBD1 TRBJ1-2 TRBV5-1 TGCGCCAGCAGCACGGGGGACAGGAACTATGGCTACACCTTC CASSTGDRNYGYTF